This TCR beta chain was observed in a study of graft-versus-host responses after intestinal transplantation (dated by TCRdb to the early 2020s). Regarding the research as a whole: Recipients received multivisceral, liver-intestinal, or isolated intestinal transplants. Every recipient was given anti-thymocyte globulin induction, then maintenance tacrolimus and steroids for approximately 3 years. After intestinal transplantation, graft-versus-host and host-versus-graft alloreactive T cell clones in the graft, circulation and bone marrow were tracked using bulk TCR-beta CDR3 sequencing. Alloreactive clones were identified by sequencing pre-transplant mixed lymphocyte reaction products and comparing them with unstimulated pre-transplant donor and recipient T cells. The cohort enrolled 20 to 25 intestinal transplant recipients including one retransplant, and a few patients lacking pretransplant specimens were excluded. A peak of at least 4% donor T cells among recipient peripheral blood mononuclear cells was the definition used for donor T cell macrochimerism. Rather than going through the commercial service, samples from three later patients were sequenced in-house on an Illumina MiSeq and processed with MiXCR. The paper's findings and limits, for the study overall: GvH clones were found in recipient bone marrow, and some of the GvH clones appeared earlier in ileal mucosa or blood, which is consistent with an intestinal mucosal origin. In patients with donor T cell macrochimerism, the allografts had high GvH to HvG T cell clonal ratios. The conclusions were limited by the relatively low number and heterogeneity of the intestinal transplant patients. Early after transplant, peak levels of circulating GvH clones were found to be associated with declines in HvG clones.

Library method: the immunoSEQ multiplex PCR assay. For most patients, genomic DNA was isolated with the Qiagen DNeasy Blood and Tissue Kit and shipped frozen to Adaptive Biotechnologies for TCR sequencing. For most patients, genomic DNA was subjected to high-throughput TCR-beta CDR3 sequencing by Adaptive Biotechnologies. The study's own analysis went as follows. Adaptive's ImmunoSEQ software was the source of the TCR sequencing data for 15 to 20 patients, while three other patients were processed with MiXCR and VDJtools. To correct CD4 versus CD8 sorting errors, any sequence found in both subsets at a frequency ratio below 5:1 was removed. Because the origin of CDR3 nucleotide sequences shared between donor and recipient could not be assigned, those sequences were removed. At least 2-fold expansion over unstimulated cells and a minimum CFSE-low frequency of 0.002% (template counts) or 0.001% (read counts) were required for clones to be classified as alloreactive. Mappable clones were those detected in sequenced pre-transplant spleen, lymph node, or MLR CFSE-low populations of the donor or recipient. The cumulative frequency of alloreactive clones was calculated as a percentage of all sequences, weighted by copy number. The table comes from immuneACCESS by way of TCRdb, which keeps in-frame sequences with V and J called. Part of the clones is missing from these tables; in studies checked, under half for an unresolved V gene and the rest for unknown reasons. V and J calls and clone size follow that table, whereas D and trimming were derived from the DNA. This sample is represented by 62,000 or so clones; approximately 91% of them were singletons. The biggest ten clones account for 1.5% to 2% of the sample.

From a lookup of the germline V gene, CDR1 and CDR2 are SGDLS and YYNGEE. Relative to germline, V is missing 4 bases and J is missing 5 bases, with 8 bases of the junction outside any gene match. The CDR3 spans 14 residues, from the cysteine through the phenylalanine. Of all the DNA, just the CDR3 is kept, 42 bases in frame from base 1. As to this clone: The antigen it recognizes is unknown. No clone much larger than this one lies a single base away; base qualities are absent.

Read against the paper, the sample's time point label means: cells obtained before transplantation from donor or recipient. CD3+CD4+ and CD3+CD8+ populations were FACS-sorted from unstimulated pre-transplant donor and recipient cells taken from spleen or lymph nodes. Sequenced material: unstimulated CD8+ T cells sorted from spleen or lymph node cells, taken before transplant. Recombination connected TRBV9 to TRBJ1-2; 7 bases in the junction line up with TRBD1. This clonotype originated in a human donor who was the organ donor for an intestinal transplant. In nucleotide form, the sequence is TGTGCCAGCAGCTTTGGACAGGTGGGGTATGGCTACACCTTC. This encodes CASSFGQVGYGYTF. With the rest looked up from the reference TRBV9 and TRBJ1-2 genes rather than sequenced, the full variable domain is DSGVTQTPKHLITATGQRVTLRCSPRSGDLSVYWYQQSLDQGLQFLIQYYNGEERAKGNILERFSAQQFPDLHSELNLSSLELGDSALYFCASSFGQVGYGYTFGSGTRLTVV.